This paragraph covers one T cell receptor (beta chain) sequence. The target antigen is unknown. 5'RACE template switching built TCR beta cDNA with unique molecular identifiers. For each CDR3 protein, TCRdb gives one entry from its re-call of the 5' RACE reads, without DNA. The sample totals about 550,000 distinct CDR3 sequences; its top ten clones hold 3% to 4.5%. This specimen comes from a study of T cells expressing NK-cell markers. Study findings and constraints: The study did not resolve the HCMV specificity of expanded NKG2C+ T cell clones. Dominant NKG2C+ clonotypes accounted for roughly 1.0-8% of CD8+ T cells in about 6 donors.

The CDR3 runs to 15 residues. The receptor was isolated from a man between 18 and 35 years old in good health. Input material: blood T cells: a sorted CD56 or NKG2C T cell subset, CD4+ or CD8+ T cells, or bulk PBMC T cells (not recorded which). This chain uses TRBV12-3 or TRBV12-4 with TRBJ2-1; checking the TCRdb D call of TRBD1 is not possible without DNA. CDR3 loop: CASSSGTRSYNEQFF.